Included here is one TCR beta chain sequence, with context. Germline values: CDR1 LGHNA, CDR2 YNFKEQ. The CDR3 runs 14 residues. The J segment lost 10 bases and the V segment lost 0 bases, leaving 5 bases of the junction unmatched. TCRdb re-analysed the RT-PCR reads in MiXCR, keeping a single row per CDR3 protein. The sample yields around 700,000 distinct CDR3 sequences, 14% seen once. This TCR was sampled from a female donor in good health, serving as a healthy control. This chain joins TRBV4-2 and TRBJ1-4; 7 bases agree with TRBD1. The material sequenced was memory CD4+ T cells from blood. CDR3 sequence (DNA): TGTGCCAGCAGCCAAGATACCCAGGGGGTAAAACTGTTTTTT. Translating gives CASSQDTQGVKLFF.